The 21 T cell receptor beta chains below all came from one sample that was sequenced in a study of type 1 regulatory T cells. TCRdb re-called the reads through MiXCR, storing one row per CDR3 protein. The sample has approximately 43,000 distinct CDR3 sequences; approximately 12% are singletons. No cognate antigen is known for these TCRs. Sequenced material: cultured non-Tr1 T cells, either the whole culture or a sorted T cell fraction (not recorded which). These receptors were collected from a human donor in good health.

This clonotype was observed many times. The rearrangement joins TRBV6-6 to TRBJ1-5; TRBD1 might be the D (5 bases). The CDR3 has 14 amino acids. Trimming removed 7 bases at V and 6 bases at J, with 16 bases between. The germline V gene encodes CDR1 MNHNY and CDR2 SVGAGI (reference sequence). The CDR3 nucleotides are TGTGCCAGCACCATAGTTAGGGGAAGTCAGCCCCAGCATTTT. Amino acids: CASTIVRGSQPQHF.

This clonotype was seen ten or more times. This chain connects TRBV18 to TRBJ2-1; D could derive from TRBD1 or TRBD2 (5 bases each). Trimming took off 2 bases at V and 8 bases at J, with 13 bases between the two ends. There are 14 residues in the CDR3. CDR1 and CDR2 (germline): KGHSH, LQKENI. This CDR3 reads CASSPGGGIDEQFF. The DNA of the CDR3 is TGTGCCAGCTCACCAGGGGGTGGTATCGATGAGCAGTTCTTC.

There are many counts of this clonotype. The chain recombines TRBV7-3 with TRBJ2-6, with TRBD2 identical over 12 bases. The CDR3 is 16 amino acids. Trimming removed 10 bases from V and 3 bases from J; junction bases left unmatched: 7. CDR1 is SGHTA, CDR2 FQGTGA, per germline. The CDR3 region has the DNA TGTGCCACACGACTAGCGGGAGATGGTGGGGCCAACGTCCTGACTTTC. As protein: CATRLAGDGGANVLTF.

Ten or more counts support this clonotype. The J gene is TRBJ1-2, the V gene TRBV15; D unclear. V was cut by 3 bases and J by 5 bases, with 16 bases left in between. Germline loops: CDR1 LNHNV, CDR2 YYDKDF (reference sequence). This CDR3 has 15 residues. CDR3 DNA sequence: TGTGCCACCAGCAGCCACCCGGCCCAGCCGTATGGCTACACCTTC. Protein: CATSSHPAQPYGYTF.

There are many counts of this clonotype. The gene calls are TRBV20-1 and TRBJ2-7, with D perhaps TRBD1 (6 bases). This CDR3 is 14 amino acids long. The germline gives CDR1 DFQATT, CDR2 SNEGSKA (reference sequence). Trimming stripped 0 bases from V and 4 bases from J, with 13 bases between. In nucleotides, the CDR3 is TGCAGTGCTAGAGAGTCAACAGGGACATACGAGCAGTACTTC. It translates to CSARESTGTYEQYF.

This clonotype appeared many times. The rearrangement joins TRBV7-2 to TRBJ2-2; D remains unclear. Trimming took off 7 bases at V and 2 bases at J, with 11 bases between the two ends. This CDR3 has 14 amino acids. CDR1 SGHTA and CDR2 FQGNSA come from the germline V gene. This CDR3 reads CASTFSYNTGELFF. The CDR3 region has the DNA TGTGCCAGCACCTTCTCGTATAACACCGGGGAGCTGTTTTTT.

A few counts support this clonotype. Germline is not matched at one junction end, which may reflect a read error. V and J are TRBV6-1 and TRBJ2-3; no clear D. The CDR3 sequence is 15 residues long. Looked up from germline, CDR1 is MNHNS and CDR2 is SASEGT. CDR3 loop: CASSEGNSHTDAQYF. The CDR3 nucleotides are TGTGCCAGCAGTGAAGGAAACAGTCACACAGATGCGCAGTATTTT.

This clonotype was seen ten or more times. CDR3 nucleotides: TGTGCCAGCAGCCGGTCGATCTCTGGAAACACCATATATTTT. Translation gives CASSRSISGNTIYF. This chain connects TRBV7-6 to TRBJ1-3; D gene unclear. CDR1 is SGHVS and CDR2 is FNYEAQ in the germline V gene. The CDR3 totals 14 residues. Trimming shortened V by 5 bases and J by 0 bases, and 8 bases separated the two germline ends.

The chain combines TRBV25-1 with TRBJ2-3; D possibly matches TRBD1 or TRBD2 (5 bases each). Per the germline V gene, CDR1 is MGHDK and CDR2 is SYGVNS. This CDR3 region has 15 residues. The V gene lost 3 bases and the J gene lost 6 bases, with 16 bases spanning the gap. This chain's CDR3 is CASSDQGRPWDTQYF. The CDR3 bases are TGTGCCAGCAGTGATCAGGGACGGCCTTGGGATACGCAGTATTTT.

This clonotype has just a few counts. V and J are TRBV7-9 and TRBJ2-3; 8 bases agree with TRBD2. The V gene end was trimmed by 4 bases and the J gene end by 6 bases; junction bases not matched to a gene: 9. The germline V gene has CDR1 SEHNR and CDR2 FQNEAQ (reference sequence). This CDR3 comprises 15 residues. CDR3 nucleotide sequence: TGTGCCAGCAGCTCCGGTAGCGGGGAAATGGATACGCAGTATTTT. Its translation: CASSSGSGEMDTQYF. The whole variable domain, remainder taken from reference TRBV7-9 and TRBJ2-3, is DTGVSQNPRHKITKRGQNVTFRCDPISEHNRLYWYRQTLGQGPEFLTYFQNEAQLEKSRLLSDRFSAERPKGSFSTLEIQRTEQGDSAMYLCASSSGSGEMDTQYFGPGTRLTVL.

This clonotype was observed many times. This rearrangement joins TRBV11-1 to TRBJ2-1; D could derive from TRBD1 or TRBD2 (6 bases each). Trimming took off 0 bases at V and 5 bases at J, with 17 bases between the two ends. Germline V CDR1 and CDR2: SGHAT, FQDESV (reference sequence). The CDR3 runs 17 residues. CDR3 residues: CASSLALSTGDNNEQFF. CDR3 sequence (DNA): TGTGCCAGCAGCTTAGCGCTCAGCACGGGGGACAACAATGAGCAGTTCTTC. Variable domain in full (rest from reference TRBV11-1 and TRBJ2-1): EAEVAQSPRYKITEKSQAVAFWCDPISGHATLYWYRQILGQGPELLVQFQDESVVDDSQLPKDRFSAERLKGVDSTLKIQPAELGDSAMYLCASSLALSTGDNNEQFFGPGTRLTVL.

This clonotype was detected many times. The chain joins TRBV9 to TRBJ2-1, with D unclear. V lost 0 bases and J 9 bases, leaving 4 bases between the germline ends. The CDR3 loop spans 11 amino acids. Germline V gives CDR1 SGDLS, CDR2 YYNGEE. CDR3 sequence reads: CASSVGIEQFF. For the CDR3, the DNA is TGTGCCAGCAGCGTAGGTATTGAGCAGTTCTTC.

This clonotype was counted at least ten times. The chain employs TRBV5-1 and TRBJ2-3, with 8 bases identical to TRBD1. V lost 5 bases, J lost 3 bases, and 11 bases stayed unmatched. Germline V lookup: CDR1 SGHRS, CDR2 YFSETQ. There are 16 residues in the CDR3. CDR3 sequence reads: CASRSDGQGKTDTQYF. CDR3 bases: TGCGCCAGCAGATCCGACGGACAGGGTAAAACAGATACGCAGTATTTT. Drawing the rest from reference TRBV5-1 and TRBJ2-3, the complete variable domain is KAGVTQTPRYLIKTRGQQVTLSCSPISGHRSVSWYQQTPGQGLQFLFEYFSETQRNKGNFPGRFSGRQFSNSRSEMNVSTLELGDSALYLCASRSDGQGKTDTQYFGPGTRLTVL.

The V call is TRBV27, the J call TRBJ2-7; D perhaps matches TRBD2 (6 bases). V was pared by 6 bases and J by 1 base, with 13 bases between. CDR3 length equals 14 residues. From germline, CDR1 is MNHEY and CDR2 SMNVEV (reference sequence). In DNA, the CDR3 is TGTGCCAGCAGACTGACGGGACTTTCCTACGAGCAGTACTTC. The encoded protein is CASRLTGLSYEQYF.

This clonotype was recorded a few times. The rearrangement uses TRBV18 and TRBJ2-3; 7 bases line up with TRBD2. The CDR3 extends over 18 amino acids. Trimming at V came to 2 bases and at J to 4 bases, leaving 15 bases not matched to a gene. Germline V gene lookup returns CDR1 KGHSH and CDR2 LQKENI. The DNA for the CDR3 is TGTGCCAGCTCACCATTCGTACTGGCGGGAGATAGTCCAGATACGCAGTATTTT. Its translation: CASSPFVLAGDSPDTQYF. Full variable domain (missing parts from reference TRBV18 and TRBJ2-3): NAGVMQNPRHLVRRRGQEARLRCSPMKGHSHVYWYRQLPEEGLKFMVYLQKENIIDESGMPKERFSAEFPKEGPSILRIQQVVRGDSAAYFCASSPFVLAGDSPDTQYFGPGTRLTVL.

This clonotype has a count of ten or more. The chain uses TRBV7-8 and TRBJ2-1; TRBD2 matches 12 bases. Germline CDR1 and CDR2: SGHVS and FQNEAQ. V shed 1 base, J shed 7 bases, and the junction held 8 bases outside the gene matches. The CDR3 contains 17 residues. In DNA form, the CDR3 reads TGTGCCAGCAGCTTAGGGACTAGCGGGACCGGCCGGAATGAGCAGTTCTTC. It translates to CASSLGTSGTGRNEQFF.

This clonotype has a count of ten or more. The J gene is TRBJ2-2, the V gene TRBV10-3; the D is unclear. The germline V gene has CDR1 ENHRY and CDR2 SYGVKD. This CDR3 is built from 13 residues. Between the trimmed V and J ends, which lost 3 bases and 1 base, there was a span of 3 bases. CDR3 loop: CAISDRNTGELFF. In DNA, the CDR3 is TGTGCCATCAGTGACCGGAACACCGGGGAGCTGTTTTTT.

V usage is TRBV10-3 and J usage is TRBJ2-1; D unresolved. Germline CDR1 ENHRY, CDR2 SYGVKD. V lost 3 bases to trimming and J lost 8 bases, with 20 bases between them. The CDR3 is 16 residues long. This chain's CDR3 is CAISESREPPRDEQFF. CDR3 bases: TGTGCCATCAGTGAATCCCGCGAACCCCCCCGGGATGAGCAGTTCTTC.

This clonotype has a count of ten or more. This chain connects TRBV20-1 to TRBJ1-4, with D hard to call. V lost 3 bases and J 8 bases, leaving 10 bases between the germline ends. The germline gives CDR1 DFQATT, CDR2 SNEGSKA (reference sequence). CDR3 size: 12 residues. The CDR3 nucleotides are TGCAGTGCTAGTGCTGTTGAAGAAAAACTGTTTTTT. Amino acids: CSASAVEEKLFF.

This clonotype occurred many times. The gene calls are TRBV29-1 and TRBJ1-2, with TRBD1 identical over 9 bases. The CDR3 length is 15 residues. V lost 2 bases, J lost 4 bases, and 8 bases stayed unmatched. The germline CDR1 and CDR2 sequences are SQVTM and ANQGSEA. The CDR3 region has the DNA TGCAGCGTTGAATTGGGGGACAGGGTGGGCTATGGCTACACCTTC. As protein: CSVELGDRVGYGYTF.

Ten or more counts support this clonotype. The genes are TRBV20-1 and TRBJ1-3, with TRBD1 matching over 9 bases. Germline V gene lookup returns CDR1 DFQATT and CDR2 SNEGSKA (reference sequence). After removal of 3 bases from V and 6 bases from J, the junction contained 6 bases not matched to a gene. This CDR3 is 14 amino acids long. The CDR3 spells CSARGQGVLNTIYF. CDR3 DNA: TGCAGTGCTAGGGGACAGGGTGTCCTAAACACCATATATTTT.